These T cell receptor beta chains were read from a single sample in a study of T cell responses to AZD1222 COVID-19 vaccine. Clones were read by immunoSEQ multiplex PCR, and TCRdb kept only the in-frame ones, dropping some. Found here are approximately 150,000 clones, 85% to 90% of them singletons; the top ten hold about 4.3%. The specimen comprised peripheral blood, sampled 28 days after the second dose of the MenACWY control vaccine. The receptors derive from an adult who received the MenACWY meningococcal vaccine as a control. The CDR3 runs from the conserved cysteine through the conserved F or W. The D gene is left open where the match is weak. Some rows have no size entry. The others give once, few or many, or a class for an expanded clone.

>TRBJ1-1|TRBV11-2|.|.
CASSSLFEAFF
TGTGCCAGCAGCTCCCTGTTTGAAGCTTTCTTT
>TRBJ1-3|TRBV25-1|.|.
CASSGDARNTIYF
TGTGCCAGCAGCGGGGACGCCCGAAACACCATATATTTT
>TRBJ2-7|TRBV9|TRBD2|once
CASSPVGLQSPEQYF
TGTGCCAGCAGCCCCGTGGGACTACAATCCCCCGAGCAGTACTTC
>TRBJ2-7|TRBV7-2|TRBD1|.
CASSFVQGDSEQYF
TGTGCCAGCAGCTTCGTACAGGGGGACTCCGAGCAGTACTTC
>TRBJ2-2|TRBV24-1|.|.
CATSIRGTGELFF
TGTGCCACCAGCATTAGAGGCACCGGGGAGCTGTTTTTT
>TRBJ1-2|TRBV24-1|.|.
CATSGLGDPAGYGYTF
TGTGCCACCAGTGGCCTAGGGGATCCGGCGGGCTATGGCTACACCTTC
>TRBJ2-3|TRBV5-6|TRBD1|.
CASSLTGGADTQYF
TGTGCCAGCAGCTTAACAGGGGGCGCAGATACGCAGTATTTT
>TRBJ2-1|TRBV4-1|TRBD2|.
CASSQREGNEQFF
TGCGCCAGCAGCCAACGGGAGGGCAATGAGCAGTTCTTC
>TRBJ2-5|TRBV7-3|TRBD1|once
CASSLTGLETQYF
TGTGCCAGCAGCTTGACAGGGTTGGAGACCCAGTACTTC
>TRBJ1-1|TRBV6-5|.|.
CASSALGQLNTEAFF
TGTGCCAGCAGCGCCCTGGGGCAGCTGAACACTGAAGCTTTCTTT
>TRBJ2-1|TRBV6-5|.|.
CASTSADSVNEQFF
TGTGCCAGCACCTCCGCGGACTCGGTCAATGAGCAGTTCTTC
>TRBJ1-3|TRBV5-4|.|.
CASSLDAASGNTIYF
TGTGCCAGCAGCTTGGATGCCGCCTCTGGAAACACCATATATTTT
>TRBJ2-1|TRBV19|TRBD2|.
CATQRELTYNEQFF
TGTGCCACCCAGCGGGAGTTGACCTACAATGAGCAGTTCTTC
>TRBJ2-5|TRBV19|TRBD1|.
CASMPRQGRMETQYF
TGTGCCAGTATGCCCCGACAGGGGAGGATGGAGACCCAGTACTTC
>TRBJ1-5|TRBV5-1|.|.
CASSLAADQPQHF
TGCGCCAGCAGCTTGGCCGCCGATCAGCCCCAGCATTTT
>TRBJ1-1|TRBV28|TRBD1|.
CASSSTEGQSGNTEAFF
TGTGCCAGCAGTTCAACCGAGGGACAGTCAGGAAACACTGAAGCTTTCTTT
>TRBJ1-6|TRBV28|.|.
CASSLYGGASPLHF
TGTGCCAGCAGTTTATATGGGGGGGCTTCACCCCTCCACTTT
>TRBJ2-3|TRBV5-1|TRBD2|.
CASSALPLAGGVPDTQYF
TGCGCCAGCAGCGCCTTGCCCTTAGCGGGGGGCGTCCCAGATACGCAGTATTTT
>TRBJ2-5|TRBV7-9|.|many
CASSLPGPRQETQYF
TGTGCCAGCAGCTTACCGGGACCCCGCCAAGAGACCCAGTACTTC
>TRBJ1-3|TRBV5-1|.|.
CASSLGSSSSGNTIYF
TGCGCCAGCAGCTTGGGGTCCAGTTCCTCTGGAAACACCATATATTTT
>TRBJ2-2|TRBV7-9|.|.
CASKGTLNTGELFF
TGTGCCAGCAAGGGTACCCTGAACACCGGGGAGCTGTTTTTT
>TRBJ2-3|TRBV6-2/TRBV6-3|TRBD2|.
CASSQPPSGTDTDTQYF
TGTGCCAGCAGCCAACCACCTAGCGGGACTGACACAGATACGCAGTATTTT
>TRBJ2-5|TRBV9|TRBD1|.
CASSTRDRGQETQYF
TGTGCCAGCAGCACGAGGGACAGGGGCCAAGAGACCCAGTACTTC
>TRBJ2-5|TRBV5-4|.|once
CASSGGLGTAQYF
TGTGCCAGCAGCGGGGGACTGGGGACGGCCCAGTACTTC
>TRBJ2-7|TRBV6-1|.|.
CASSGGPNRSSGEQYF
TGTGCCAGCAGTGGGGGTCCAAATCGTTCTTCGGGCGAGCAGTACTTC
>TRBJ1-4|TRBV7-6|.|.
CASSLATTGLNEKLFF
TGTGCCAGCAGCTTAGCGACCACAGGGCTAAATGAAAAACTGTTTTTT
>TRBJ1-6|TRBV7-2|TRBD1|.
CASSLGRDRVSPLHF
TGTGCCAGCAGCTTAGGACGGGACAGGGTTTCACCCCTCCACTTT
>TRBJ1-1|TRBV5-6|.|.
CASSPTDGRPMNTEAFF
TGTGCCAGCAGCCCCACCGACGGACGGCCGATGAACACTGAAGCTTTCTTT
>TRBJ2-1|TRBV27|.|few
CASSLARPNNEQFF
TGTGCCAGCAGTTTGGCTAGACCCAACAATGAGCAGTTCTTC
>TRBJ1-4|TRBV30|.|.
CAWNGAGNEKLFF
TGTGCCTGGAATGGAGCTGGAAATGAAAAACTGTTTTTT
>TRBJ2-3|TRBV5-1|.|.
CASSLSQRETDTQYF
TGCGCCAGCAGCTTGTCACAACGGGAGACAGATACGCAGTATTTT
>TRBJ2-7|TRBV28|.|.
CASSLMGQRTPYEQYF
TGTGCCAGCAGTTTAATGGGGCAGCGGACCCCCTACGAGCAGTACTTC
>TRBJ1-1|TRBV29-1|TRBD1|.
CSVDLGQTGTEAFF
TGCAGCGTCGATTTGGGACAGACTGGCACTGAAGCTTTCTTT
>TRBJ1-6|TRBV7-2|TRBD1|.
CASSRDRTSNSPLHF
TGTGCCAGCAGCCGGGACAGGACCTCTAATTCACCCCTCCACTTT
>TRBJ1-1|TRBV10-1|.|.
CASSESTRGRTFF
TGCGCCAGCAGTGAGTCAACGAGGGGGAGGACTTTCTTT
>TRBJ2-7|TRBV3-1/TRBV3-2|.|.
CASSQTVAEQYF
TGTGCCAGCAGCCAGACAGTAGCCGAGCAGTACTTC
>TRBJ2-2|TRBV27|.|.
CASSWVGRELFF
TGTGCCAGCAGTTGGGTGGGCCGGGAGCTGTTTTTT
>TRBJ1-1|TRBV2|TRBD1|.
CASSEGRGQRTEAFF
TGTGCCAGCAGTGAAGGTAGGGGACAGAGGACTGAAGCTTTCTTT
>TRBJ2-3|TRBV7-2|TRBD2|.
CASSLRAGGPKDTQYF
TGTGCCAGCAGCTTAAGAGCGGGAGGGCCGAAAGATACGCAGTATTTT
>TRBJ2-5|TRBV4-3|.|.
CASSQEGRAQETQYF
TGCGCCAGCAGCCAAGAGGGCAGGGCTCAAGAGACCCAGTACTTC